Shown below are 8 T cell receptor beta chains from a single sample sequenced in a study of T-cell memory formation after mild COVID-19. TCRdb reanalysed the 5' RACE reads using MiXCR and keeps one entry per CDR3 protein. This repertoire shows approximately 290,000 distinct CDR3 sequences, 15% to 20% found once; its top ten account for roughly a fifth. The sample comprised PBMCs or a T cell subset sorted from them (not recorded which). These receptors were collected from a man younger than 35 who had mild COVID-19 (a few samples of this study predate the infection). Cell type and time point are not known.

This clonotype has a handful of counts. V usage is TRBV20-1 and J usage is TRBJ2-6, with D possibly being TRBD2 (5 bases). The CDR3 length is 13 residues. From germline, CDR1 is DFQATT and CDR2 SNEGSKA (reference sequence). The CDR3 bases are TGCGGATATAGGGAGTCCGGGGCCAACGTCCTGACTTTC. It yields the protein CGYRESGANVLTF.

The sample holds a few counts of this clonotype. One junction end disagrees with the germline gene, perhaps due to a read error. The chain combines TRBV7-7 with TRBJ2-2; D is ambiguous. The CDR3 is 14 residues long. Germline CDR1 is SSHAT and CDR2 is FNYEAQ (reference sequence). The CDR3 nucleotides are TGTGCTAGCAGCCACAAAGGGAACACCGGGGAGCTGTTTTTT. As protein: CASSHKGNTGELFF.

This clonotype was detected only a few times. The chain joins TRBV9 to TRBJ1-2, with TRBD1 matching over 9 bases. Looked up from germline, CDR1 is SGDLS and CDR2 is YYNGEE. This CDR3 region has 14 residues. Trimming cost V 4 bases and J 6 bases; bases outside gene matches: 7. In DNA, the CDR3 is TGTGCCAGCAGCACCCGAACAGGGGGCGATGGCTACACCTTC. Its translation: CASSTRTGGDGYTF. The complete variable domain, with remaining parts taken from reference TRBV9 and TRBJ1-2, reads DSGVTQTPKHLITATGQRVTLRCSPRSGDLSVYWYQQSLDQGLQFLIQYYNGEERAKGNILERFSAQQFPDLHSELNLSSLELGDSALYFCASSTRTGGDGYTFGSGTRLTVV.

CDR3 DNA: TGTGCCGTTGGACCTGACAGCATTTCACCCCTCCACTTT. Its protein is CAVGPDSISPLHF. J is TRBJ1-6 and V is TRBV27, with D maybe TRBD1 (5 bases). This CDR3 has 13 residues. The germline CDR1 and CDR2 sequences are MNHEY and SMNVEV (reference sequence). V lost 11 bases and J 9 bases, leaving 17 bases between the germline ends.

The chain recombines TRBV18 with TRBJ1-1; TRBD1 might be the D (5 bases). The germline V and J ends were trimmed by 3 bases and 6 bases, with 11 bases remaining between them. This CDR3 is 13 amino acids long. Germline V gene data show CDR1 as KGHSH and CDR2 as LQKENI. The CDR3: CASSPSRDSEAFF. The DNA of the CDR3 is TGTGCCAGCTCACCTAGCCGGGACTCTGAAGCTTTCTTT.

This clonotype was counted between two and nine times. V and J are TRBV7-9 and TRBJ1-2; TRBD1 aligns across 7 bases. Unmatched junction bases numbered 6, after V lost 5 bases and J lost 0 bases. The CDR3 has 15 amino acids. The germline CDR1 and CDR2 sequences are SEHNR and FQNEAQ (reference sequence). This CDR3 is CASSPDRASNYGYTF. CDR3 nucleotides: TGTGCCAGCAGCCCTGACAGGGCTTCTAACTATGGCTACACCTTC.

The V call is TRBV24-1, the J call TRBJ2-2; 8 bases match TRBD1. There are 15 residues in the CDR3. The germline gives CDR1 KGHDR, CDR2 SFDVKD. V lost 4 bases to trimming and J lost 5 bases; unmatched junction nucleotides: 5. The CDR3 nucleotides read TGTGCCACCAGTGACAGTGACAGGGGAACCGGGGAGCTGTTTTTT. This encodes CATSDSDRGTGELFF.

This rearrangement joins TRBV7-6 to TRBJ2-1, with 8 bases identical to TRBD2. Germline CDR1 SGHVS, CDR2 FNYEAQ. There are 19 residues in the CDR3. Unmatched junction bases numbered 19, after V lost 5 bases and J lost 4 bases. The CDR3 sequence: CASSLTGGGPVLGYNEQFF. CDR3 DNA: TGTGCCAGCAGCCTGACCGGGGGGGGGCCCGTTCTTGGGTACAATGAGCAGTTCTTC.